The source of this TCR beta chain is a study of T cell responses to AZD1222 COVID-19 vaccine. Study as a whole: The study pooled second doses at about 4 or about 12 weeks.

Of note for this clone: Antigen specificity is unknown.

Only in-frame clones appear in the TCRdb table, and some are missing; sequencing was by immunoSEQ multiplex PCR. The sample lists about 180,000 clones; around nine tenths were seen once. CDR3 size: 11 residues. V was clipped by 6 bases and J by 4 bases, with 10 bases between them. Germline assignment: CDR1 DFQATT and CDR2 SNEGSKA (reference sequence). Study-level findings and limits: Spike-specific TCR breadth rose after two AZD1222 doses, and depth rose as well. A mostly white British donor set with more females was recruited, and clonal diversity was possibly underestimated.

The origin of this receptor is an adult in good health. J is TRBJ2-7 and V is TRBV20-1; D gene ambiguous. Sequenced material: peripheral blood, taken on day 0 of AZD1222 vaccination. CDR3 loop: CSADKSYEQYF. CDR3 bases: TGCAGTGCCGATAAGAGTTACGAGCAGTACTTC.